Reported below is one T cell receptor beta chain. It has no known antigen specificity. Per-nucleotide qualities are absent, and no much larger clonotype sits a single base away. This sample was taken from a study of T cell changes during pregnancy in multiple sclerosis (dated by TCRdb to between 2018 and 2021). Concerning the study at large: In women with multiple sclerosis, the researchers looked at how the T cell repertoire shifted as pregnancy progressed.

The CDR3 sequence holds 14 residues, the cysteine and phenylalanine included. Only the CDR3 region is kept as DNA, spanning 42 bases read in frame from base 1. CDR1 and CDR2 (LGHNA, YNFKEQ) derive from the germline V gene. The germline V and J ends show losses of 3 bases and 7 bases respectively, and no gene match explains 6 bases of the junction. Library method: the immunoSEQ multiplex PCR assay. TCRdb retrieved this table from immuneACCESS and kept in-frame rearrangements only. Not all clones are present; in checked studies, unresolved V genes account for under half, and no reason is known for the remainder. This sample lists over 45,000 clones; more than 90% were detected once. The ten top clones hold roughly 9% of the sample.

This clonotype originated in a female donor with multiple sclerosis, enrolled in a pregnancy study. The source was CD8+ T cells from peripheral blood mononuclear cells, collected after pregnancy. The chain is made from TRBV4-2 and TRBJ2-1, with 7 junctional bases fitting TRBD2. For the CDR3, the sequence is CASSHLTSRNEQFF. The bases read TGTGCCAGCAGCCACCTGACTAGCCGGAATGAGCAGTTCTTC.